Below are 29 T cell receptor beta chains sequenced from a single sample in a study of identical twins. TCRdb re-called the 5' RACE reads through MiXCR, storing one row per CDR3 protein. The table has 460,000 or so distinct CDR3 sequences, 13% to 15% seen once. The same data also went into a second study, on yellow fever vaccine responses in identical twins.

The specimen sequenced was CD4+ T cells sorted from blood. The origin of the receptors is a woman younger than 35 in good health.

The chain uses TRBV6-2 or TRBV6-3 and TRBJ2-3, with D unresolved. CDR3 length: 12 amino acids. The V gene's germline CDR1 is MNHEY and CDR2 SVGEGT. V was cut by 6 bases and J by 5 bases, with 9 bases left in between. This chain's CDR3 is CASSRTKDTQYF. CDR3 nucleotide sequence: TGTGCCAGCAGCCGGACCAAAGATACGCAGTATTTT.

The chain is built from TRBV5-1 and TRBJ1-3, with TRBD1 identical over 7 bases. The CDR3 has 13 residues. Germline V lookup: CDR1 SGHRS, CDR2 YFSETQ. The V segment lost 4 bases and the J segment 6 bases; nucleotides outside the gene matches: 4. CDR3 protein: CASSIGGENTIYF. In DNA form, the CDR3 reads TGCGCCAGCAGCATAGGGGGCGAAAACACCATATATTTT.

This clonotype was detected many times. J is TRBJ2-2 and V is TRBV7-6; 8 bases are a match to TRBD2. CDR3 length: 17 amino acids. V was pared by 1 base and J by 7 bases, with 11 bases of the junction left unmatched. CDR1 is SGHVS and CDR2 is FNYEAQ in the germline V gene. DNA for the CDR3: TGTGCCAGCAGCTTAGTGGGCGGGGGGACGTCAATCGGGGAGCTGTTTTTT. Its translation: CASSLVGGGTSIGELFF. Combining the CDR3 with reference TRBV7-6 and TRBJ2-2 gives the whole variable domain GAGVSQSPRYKVTKRGQDVALRCDPISGHVSLYWYRQALGQGPEFLTYFNYEAQQDKSGLPNDRFSAERPEGSISTLTIQRTEQRDSAMYRCASSLVGGGTSIGELFFGEGSRLTVL.

This clonotype appeared a few times. The V call is TRBV9, the J call TRBJ1-1, with 7 nucleotides matching TRBD1. Germline V gene sequence: CDR1 SGDLS, CDR2 YYNGEE. With V trimmed by 4 bases and J by 2 bases, 8 bases remained unmatched. The CDR3 has 15 amino acids. CDR3 region: CASSPHRGPNTEAFF. CDR3 DNA: TGTGCCAGCAGCCCCCACAGGGGCCCTAACACTGAAGCTTTCTTT.

This clonotype was seen only a few times. V gene TRBV29-1 combines with J gene TRBJ2-1, with TRBD2 identical over 9 bases. Germline loops: CDR1 SQVTM, CDR2 ANQGSEA. The CDR3 is made up of 16 amino acids. Germline trimming cut 2 bases from V and 2 bases from J; bases unmatched to any gene: 7. The CDR3 DNA reads TGCAGCGTTGAATTTGGGACTAGCAAGACCTACAATGAGCAGTTCTTC. It is translated as CSVEFGTSKTYNEQFF.

The CDR3 nucleotides are TGTGCCAGCAGCCAAGAGGGACAGAAAAAAAAACTGTTTTTT. As protein: CASSQEGQKKKLFF. The rearrangement joins TRBV3-1 to TRBJ1-4; 7 bases map to TRBD1. After removal of 0 bases from V and 9 bases from J, the junction contained 4 bases not matched to a gene. There are 14 residues in the CDR3. Germline V lookup: CDR1 LGHDT, CDR2 YNNKEL (reference sequence). Combining the CDR3 with reference TRBV3-1 and TRBJ1-4 gives the whole variable domain DTAVSQTPKYLVTQMGNDKSIKCEQNLGHDTMYWYKQDSKKFLKIMFSYNNKELIINETVPNRFSPKSPDKAHLNLHINSLELGDSAVYFCASSQEGQKKKLFFGSGTQLSVL.

The chain has TRBV7-2 and TRBJ2-7; D remains unclear. Germline lookup yields CDR1 SGHTA and CDR2 FQGNSA. CDR3 length equals 15 residues. Between the trimmed V and J ends, which lost 2 bases and 2 bases, there was a span of 13 bases. As DNA, the CDR3 is TGTGCCAGCAGCTTACGACCGACATCCCCCTACGAGCAGTACTTC. Amino acid sequence: CASSLRPTSPYEQYF.

The sample holds many counts of this clonotype. The J gene is TRBJ2-7, the V gene TRBV7-2; weak D call: TRBD1 (5 bases). The germline V gene has CDR1 SGHTA and CDR2 FQGNSA. The ends were cut back, 1 base at V and 6 bases at J, with 16 bases in the middle. This CDR3 is built from 15 residues. The DNA for the CDR3 is TGTGCCAGCAGCTTAGTTTTATCTCAGGGATTCGAGCAGTACTTC. Translating gives CASSLVLSQGFEQYF.

This chain uses TRBV21-1 with TRBJ1-5; whether TRBD1, the table's D call, matches the DNA was not checked. TRBV21-1 is noted as a pseudogene. The CDR3 is 15 residues long. This CDR3 reads CASSPQKPGNQPQHF. Written as DNA, the CDR3 is TGTGCCAGCAGCCCCCAGAAGCCGGGGAATCAGCCCCAGCATTTT.

This clonotype was seen a single time. The chain links TRBV7-3 to TRBJ2-5; 8 nucleotides align to TRBD1. The CDR3 is made up of 14 amino acids. Germline V gene sequence: CDR1 SGHTA, CDR2 FQGTGA. Unmatched junction bases numbered 9, after V lost 5 bases and J lost 7 bases. The CDR3 sequence is CASSESGGSGTQYF. As DNA, the CDR3 is TGTGCCAGCAGCGAATCAGGGGGCTCGGGGACCCAGTACTTC.

This clonotype has a handful of counts. This chain joins TRBV2 and TRBJ2-1, with TRBD2 as a possible D gene (6 bases). Trimming took off 6 bases at V and 6 bases at J, with 15 bases between the two ends. CDR3 length: 14 residues. CDR1 and CDR2 (germline): SNHLY, FYNNEI. The CDR3 DNA reads as TGTGCCAGCAGGCAAACTAGCATTCCCAATGAGCAGTTCTTC. Amino acid sequence: CASRQTSIPNEQFF.

This clonotype was found a few times. The rearrangement uses TRBV20-1 and TRBJ2-4, with 13 bases identical to TRBD2. Germline values: CDR1 DFQATT, CDR2 SNEGSKA (reference sequence). This CDR3 comprises 16 residues. The V and J ends lost 2 bases and 8 bases, in that order; junction bases with no gene match: 9. CDR3: CSARLLRTSGRHIQYF. The CDR3 DNA reads as TGCAGTGCTAGATTATTAAGGACTAGCGGGAGACACATTCAGTACTTC.

V usage is TRBV7-2 and J usage is TRBJ2-3, with 8 bases identical to TRBD2. The CDR3 has 16 residues. Trimming took 5 bases from V and 1 from J; bases not matched to a gene: 8. The germline CDR1 and CDR2 sequences are SGHTA and FQGNSA. CDR3 loop: CASSGVAGLGTDTQYF. CDR3 sequence (DNA): TGTGCCAGCAGCGGAGTAGCGGGACTAGGCACAGATACGCAGTATTTT.

This clonotype has a handful of counts. The rearrangement joins TRBV7-8 to TRBJ2-3; 8 nucleotides align to TRBD1. The J segment lost 4 bases and the V segment lost 5 bases, leaving 20 bases of the junction unmatched. The V gene's germline CDR1 is SGHVS and CDR2 FQNEAQ. There are 19 residues in the CDR3. As DNA, the CDR3 is TGTGCCAGCAGCGCACCCCGCCTCTCGAGACAGGGGATGCCAGATACGCAGTATTTT. It specifies CASSAPRLSRQGMPDTQYF. The full variable domain, completed using reference TRBV7-8 and TRBJ2-3, is GAGVSQSPRYKVAKRGQDVALRCDPISGHVSLFWYQQALGQGPEFLTYFQNEAQLDKSGLPSDRFFAERPEGSVSTLKIQRTQQEDSAVYLCASSAPRLSRQGMPDTQYFGPGTRLTVL.

This clonotype was seen a handful of times. The V call is TRBV20-1, the J call TRBJ2-7; D remains unclear. The CDR3 runs 15 residues. V was trimmed by 0 bases and J by 7 bases, leaving 19 bases between them. Germline-derived CDR1 and CDR2 are DFQATT and SNEGSKA (reference sequence). CDR3 sequence reads: CSARDAPHPTVEQYF. The CDR3 DNA follows: TGCAGTGCTAGAGATGCCCCTCACCCGACTGTGGAGCAGTACTTC.

This clonotype was seen a few times. This sequence joins TRBV9 and TRBJ2-1; the match to TRBD2 covers 15 bases. CDR3 length: 18 residues. Trimming at V came to 2 bases and at J to 10 bases, leaving 13 bases not matched to a gene. CDR1 is SGDLS, CDR2 YYNGEE, per germline. In DNA form, the CDR3 reads TGTGCCAGCAGCGTCTCCCCAGGACTAGCGGGAGGGCCTTTGGAGCAGTTCTTC. Protein sequence: CASSVSPGLAGGPLEQFF.

In this sample, this clonotype turned up a few times. The V call is TRBV11-2, the J call TRBJ2-7; D is unclear. In germline, CDR1 is SGHAT, CDR2 FQNNGV. The CDR3 is made up of 17 amino acids. The ends were cut back, 4 bases at V and 0 bases at J, with 19 bases in the middle. The DNA of the CDR3 is TGTGCCAGCAGCTCGGCTGGTTTCGGGTTAAGCTCCTACGAGCAGTACTTC. Its translation is CASSSAGFGLSSYEQYF. The full variable domain, rest sourced from reference TRBV11-2 and TRBJ2-7, is EAGVAQSPRYKIIEKRQSVAFWCNPISGHATLYWYQQILGQGPKLLIQFQNNGVVDDSQLPKDRFSAERLKGVDSTLKIQPAKLEDSAVYLCASSSAGFGLSSYEQYFGPGTRLTVT.

The J gene is TRBJ2-5, the V gene TRBV28; possibly TRBD1 for D (6 bases). Deletions cut 6 bases from V and 4 bases from J, with 12 bases between. The CDR3 totals 13 residues. Germline V gene lookup returns CDR1 MDHEN and CDR2 SYDVKM. CDR3 nucleotides: TGTGCCAGCAGAGCACAGGGATCAGAGACCCAGTACTTC. Protein product: CASRAQGSETQYF.

V is TRBV3-1 and J is TRBJ2-7, with D possibly called TRBD1 or TRBD2 (6 bases each). The CDR3 runs to 15 residues. Germline CDR1 LGHDT, CDR2 YNNKEL (reference sequence). Deletions cut 1 base from V and 3 bases from J, with 13 bases between. The CDR3 DNA is TGTGCCAGCAGCCAAGTACAGGGAGGCGGCTACGAGCAGTACTTC. It yields the protein CASSQVQGGGYEQYF.

The chain combines TRBV27 with TRBJ1-1; D gene ambiguous. Trimming pared 6 bases from V and 1 base from J, leaving 18 bases between. The CDR3 loop spans 16 amino acids. Per the germline V gene, CDR1 is MNHEY and CDR2 is SMNVEV (reference sequence). CDR3 in amino acids: CASRINTRTGNTEAFF. The CDR3 DNA follows: TGTGCCAGCAGAATCAATACCCGCACGGGGAACACTGAAGCTTTCTTT.

Only a few counts were recorded for this clonotype. The chain uses TRBV7-3 and TRBJ2-1; D is undetermined. CDR3 length: 16 residues. Germline V gene data show CDR1 as SGHTA and CDR2 as FQGTGA. Trimming removed 0 bases from V and 5 bases from J, with 14 bases in between. CDR3 coding DNA: TGTGCCAGCAGCTTAACCGGGTCCGGATTTAACAATGAGCAGTTCTTC. Translated: CASSLTGSGFNNEQFF.

The chain uses TRBV29-1 and TRBJ2-1; 14 nucleotides agree with TRBD2. Germline V gene lookup returns CDR1 SQVTM and CDR2 ANQGSEA. This CDR3 spans 17 amino acids. V trimming: 7 bases; J trimming: 5 bases; junction bases outside the gene matches: 13. CDR3 sequence (DNA): TGCAGCGGAAGACTAGCGGGGGGGATCAAGGGAGACAATGAGCAGTTCTTC. It is translated as CSGRLAGGIKGDNEQFF.

The chain links TRBV9 to TRBJ1-2; TRBD1 aligns across 7 bases. V shed 4 bases and J 1 base; nucleotides not matched to a gene: 4. The length of the CDR3 is 14 residues. From germline, CDR1 is SGDLS and CDR2 YYNGEE. This chain's CDR3 is CASSSGTVNYGYTF. The CDR3 DNA reads TGTGCCAGCAGCTCCGGGACAGTTAACTATGGCTACACCTTC.

The chain carries TRBV5-1 and TRBJ2-3; 7 bases fit TRBD1. Germline V gene lookup returns CDR1 SGHRS and CDR2 YFSETQ. Germline trimming cut 2 bases from V and 5 bases from J; bases unmatched to any gene: 11. The CDR3 has 16 amino acids. This CDR3 is CASSLGVRGLQDTQYF. DNA of the CDR3: TGCGCCAGCAGCTTAGGTGTTAGGGGGCTCCAAGATACGCAGTATTTT. The full variable domain, completed using reference TRBV5-1 and TRBJ2-3, is KAGVTQTPRYLIKTRGQQVTLSCSPISGHRSVSWYQQTPGQGLQFLFEYFSETQRNKGNFPGRFSGRQFSNSRSEMNVSTLELGDSALYLCASSLGVRGLQDTQYFGPGTRLTVL.

This clonotype was observed many times. The chain is built from TRBV12-3 or TRBV12-4 and TRBJ2-1; D is perhaps TRBD1 (6 bases). V was clipped by 8 bases and J by 7 bases, with 18 bases between them. The CDR3 has 14 residues. The CDR3, as DNA: TGTGCCAGCTCCCTCCATTCTACAGGGAATGAGCAGTTCTTC. Amino acid sequence: CASSLHSTGNEQFF.

This clonotype has more than one count but fewer than ten. V usage is TRBV5-1 and J usage is TRBJ2-5; 7 bases align to TRBD2. CDR3 length equals 12 residues. Germline CDR1 and CDR2: SGHRS and YFSETQ. V lost 3 bases and J lost 5; bases outside the gene matches: 1. Written as DNA, the CDR3 is TGCGCCAGCAGCTGGGGAGGGGAGACCCAGTACTTC. Translating gives CASSWGGETQYF. Drawing the rest from reference TRBV5-1 and TRBJ2-5, the complete variable domain is KAGVTQTPRYLIKTRGQQVTLSCSPISGHRSVSWYQQTPGQGLQFLFEYFSETQRNKGNFPGRFSGRQFSNSRSEMNVSTLELGDSALYLCASSWGGETQYFGPGTRLLVL.

This clonotype was recorded a few times. The rearrangement uses TRBV15 and TRBJ2-7; D tentatively fits TRBD1 or TRBD2 (6 bases each). The germline gives CDR1 LNHNV, CDR2 YYDKDF (reference sequence). The CDR3 is 15 amino acids. Trimming pared 3 bases from V and 5 bases from J, leaving 17 bases between. The CDR3 region has the DNA TGTGCCACCAGCAGGGGCGGAGGGGGATATCACGAGCAGTACTTC. Translating it yields CATSRGGGGYHEQYF.

This clonotype was found many times. The V and J genes are TRBV29-1 and TRBJ2-3; TRBD1 or TRBD2 may be the D gene (5 bases each). The germline gives CDR1 SQVTM, CDR2 ANQGSEA. V was cut by 4 bases and J by 2 bases, with 19 bases left in between. The CDR3 spans 16 residues. CDR3 bases: TGCAGCGTTGCCGACAGTCTAGCCTTCGACACAGATACGCAGTATTTT. Its protein product is CSVADSLAFDTDTQYF.

The table lists this clonotype with a few counts. The rearrangement uses TRBV28 and TRBJ2-7, with TRBD1 matching 9 bases. The CDR3 contains 15 residues. Unmatched junction bases numbered 8, after V lost 5 bases and J lost 3 bases. CDR1 is MDHEN, CDR2 SYDVKM, per germline. The CDR3 loop reads CASSPRDRALYEQYF. The DNA for the CDR3 is TGTGCCAGCAGTCCCCGGGACAGGGCGCTCTACGAGCAGTACTTC.